The rows below give T cell receptor beta chains drawn from one sample of a study of shared clonotypes between healthy human individuals. Repertoires were generated with immunoSEQ multiplex PCR, while TCRdb's copy carries only in-frame clones and drops some. The sample records 1.6 million or so clones, about 98.5% being singletons. The specimen sequenced was naive CD4+ T cells sorted from blood. All receptors come from a man in his thirties or forties in good health. Each CDR3 is given with its conserved first and last residue. A D gene is named only where the DNA matches it firmly. The size of a clone is reported for some rows only, either as once, few or many, or as a class for expanded clones.

D gene: TRBD2
J gene: TRBJ2-3
V gene: TRBV4-2
clone size: .
CDR3 DNA: TGTGCCAGCAGCCAACTAGCGGGAGGTAACACAGATACGCAGTATTTT
CDR3 protein: CASSQLAGGNTDTQYF

D gene: .
J gene: TRBJ2-1
V gene: TRBV5-1
clone size: .
CDR3 DNA: TGCGCCAGCAGCTCCGGCTCCTACAATGAGCAGTTCTTC
CDR3 protein: CASSSGSYNEQFF

D gene: .
J gene: TRBJ1-1
V gene: TRBV6-1
clone size: once
CDR3 DNA: TGTGCCAGCAGTGCCAGTCAGGGCACTGAAGCTTTCTTT
CDR3 protein: CASSASQGTEAFF

D gene: .
J gene: TRBJ2-7
V gene: TRBV4-3
clone size: once
CDR3 DNA: TGCGCCAGCAGCCAAGAACCCACCTACGAGCAGTACTTC
CDR3 protein: CASSQEPTYEQYF

D gene: .
J gene: TRBJ2-3
V gene: TRBV4-3
clone size: .
CDR3 DNA: TGCGCCAGCAGCCAAGGAGGCGGGGCGGATACGCAGTATTTT
CDR3 protein: CASSQGGGADTQYF

D gene: TRBD1
J gene: TRBJ2-2
V gene: TRBV27
clone size: .
CDR3 DNA: TGTGCCAGCAGTTTTTCGGGACAGGGGTTTTATACCGGGGAGCTGTTTTTT
CDR3 protein: CASSFSGQGFYTGELFF

D gene: TRBD2
J gene: TRBJ2-3
V gene: TRBV5-4
clone size: .
CDR3 DNA: TGTGCCAGCAGCTCGAGCGGGAGTTCAGATACGCAGTATTTT
CDR3 protein: CASSSSGSSDTQYF

D gene: .
J gene: TRBJ1-1
V gene: TRBV2
clone size: .
CDR3 DNA: TGTGCCACTACAGAGACGGACACTGAAGCTTTCTTT
CDR3 protein: CATTETDTEAFF

D gene: .
J gene: TRBJ2-1
V gene: TRBV5-4
clone size: .
CDR3 DNA: TGTGCCAGCAGCAAAAGCAATGAGCAGTTCTTC
CDR3 protein: CASSKSNEQFF

D gene: .
J gene: TRBJ2-7
V gene: TRBV28
clone size: .
CDR3 DNA: TGTGCCAGCAGTTTGCCCGGCGTCGAGCAGTACTTC
CDR3 protein: CASSLPGVEQYF

D gene: TRBD2
J gene: TRBJ2-7
V gene: TRBV11-2
clone size: .
CDR3 DNA: TGTGCCAGCAGCTTCCGGTTAGGAGCTAGCGGGGCCTACGAGCAGTACTTC
CDR3 protein: CASSFRLGASGAYEQYF

D gene: .
J gene: TRBJ2-5
V gene: TRBV2
clone size: .
CDR3 DNA: TGTGCCAGCGGATACCAAGAGACCCAGTACTTC
CDR3 protein: CASGYQETQYF

D gene: TRBD1
J gene: TRBJ1-4
V gene: TRBV29-1
clone size: .
CDR3 DNA: TGCAGCGTCTCCCGGGACAGGGGTGAAAAACTGTTTTTT
CDR3 protein: CSVSRDRGEKLFF

D gene: TRBD2
J gene: TRBJ2-1
V gene: TRBV5-1
clone size: .
CDR3 DNA: TGCGCCAGCAGCTGGGGACTAGCGGGAGGATCCTACAATGAGCAGTTCTTC
CDR3 protein: CASSWGLAGGSYNEQFF

D gene: TRBD1
J gene: TRBJ2-1
V gene: TRBV6-1
clone size: .
CDR3 DNA: TGTGCCAGCAGTACAGGGGGCGATGAGCAGTTCTTC
CDR3 protein: CASSTGGDEQFF

D gene: .
J gene: TRBJ2-1
V gene: TRBV6-5
clone size: .
CDR3 DNA: TGTGCCAGCAGTTACAGTTCCGTGGGGCTTGAGCAGTTCTTC
CDR3 protein: CASSYSSVGLEQFF

D gene: TRBD1
J gene: TRBJ1-5
V gene: TRBV6-5
clone size: .
CDR3 DNA: TGTGCCAGCAGTTACAAACGGACAGGGGGTTCTCAGCCCCAGCATTTT
CDR3 protein: CASSYKRTGGSQPQHF

D gene: TRBD1
J gene: TRBJ2-1
V gene: TRBV5-1
clone size: .
CDR3 DNA: TGCGCCAGCAGCGGAGGACAGGGGTACTCCTACAATGAGCAGTTCTTC
CDR3 protein: CASSGGQGYSYNEQFF

D gene: .
J gene: TRBJ1-3
V gene: TRBV5-1
clone size: .
CDR3 DNA: TGCGCCAGCAGCACACAGGGTGCGGACACCATATATTTT
CDR3 protein: CASSTQGADTIYF

D gene: .
J gene: TRBJ2-7
V gene: TRBV19
clone size: .
CDR3 DNA: TGTGCCAGTAGTATCTCGCCGGGAATGGGCTACGAGCAGTACTTC
CDR3 protein: CASSISPGMGYEQYF

D gene: TRBD1
J gene: TRBJ1-3
V gene: TRBV27
clone size: .
CDR3 DNA: TGTGCCAGCAGTAGGACAGGGGCTGGAAACACCATATATTTT
CDR3 protein: CASSRTGAGNTIYF

D gene: .
J gene: TRBJ2-2
V gene: TRBV28
clone size: .
CDR3 DNA: TGTGCCAGCAGTTCCAACAGCGGGCTCAACACCGGGGAGCTGTTTTTT
CDR3 protein: CASSSNSGLNTGELFF

D gene: .
J gene: TRBJ2-7
V gene: TRBV2
clone size: .
CDR3 DNA: TGTGCCAGCGCAAGGGACGTTCGATTTAGGGACGAGCAGTACTTC
CDR3 protein: CASARDVRFRDEQYF

D gene: .
J gene: TRBJ1-5
V gene: TRBV28
clone size: .
CDR3 DNA: TGTGCCACCCGGGTCCCGGTGGGTCAGCCCCAGCATTTT
CDR3 protein: CATRVPVGQPQHF

D gene: TRBD2
J gene: TRBJ2-1
V gene: TRBV28
clone size: once
CDR3 DNA: TGTGCCAGCAGTTCTAGCGGGAGGGGTTTAAATGAGCAGTTCTTC
CDR3 protein: CASSSSGRGLNEQFF

D gene: .
J gene: TRBJ1-1
V gene: TRBV28
clone size: once
CDR3 DNA: TGTGCCAGCAGGGGGGTCGGCACTGAAGCTTTCTTT
CDR3 protein: CASRGVGTEAFF

D gene: TRBD2
J gene: TRBJ2-5
V gene: TRBV5-1
clone size: .
CDR3 DNA: TGCGCCAGCAGCCTCGGCGGGACTAGCGAAGAGACCCAGTACTTC
CDR3 protein: CASSLGGTSEETQYF

D gene: .
J gene: TRBJ1-1
V gene: TRBV5-1
clone size: once
CDR3 DNA: TGCGCCAGCAGCTTGGCAGGGTTCAACACTGAAGCTTTCTTT
CDR3 protein: CASSLAGFNTEAFF

D gene: .
J gene: TRBJ2-7
V gene: TRBV14
clone size: .
CDR3 DNA: TGTGCCAGCAGCCAAGTTAGGGGAAACTACGAGCAGTACTTC
CDR3 protein: CASSQVRGNYEQYF

D gene: TRBD2
J gene: TRBJ2-6
V gene: TRBV7-8
clone size: .
CDR3 DNA: TGTGCCAGCAGCTTAAAGCGACTAGCGGGAGGGCCACCGGTTGGGGCCAACGTCCTGACTTTC
CDR3 protein: CASSLKRLAGGPPVGANVLTF

D gene: .
J gene: TRBJ2-1
V gene: TRBV5-1
clone size: .
CDR3 DNA: TGCGCCAGCAGCTTGGTTAGATACAATGAGCAGTTCTTC
CDR3 protein: CASSLVRYNEQFF

D gene: .
J gene: TRBJ1-2
V gene: TRBV27
clone size: .
CDR3 DNA: TGTGCCAGCAGTTTGGCCCGCGGACCCGTCTATGGCTACACCTTC
CDR3 protein: CASSLARGPVYGYTF

D gene: .
J gene: TRBJ2-7
V gene: TRBV19
clone size: .
CDR3 DNA: TGTGCCAGTAGTTCGACCGTTGAGCAGTACTTC
CDR3 protein: CASSSTVEQYF

D gene: .
J gene: TRBJ2-7
V gene: TRBV14
clone size: once
CDR3 DNA: TGTGCCAGCAGCCCAATAAAGGTGGAGGATGGGAACACCTACGAGCAGTACTTC
CDR3 protein: CASSPIKVEDGNTYEQYF

D gene: .
J gene: TRBJ1-3
V gene: TRBV25-1
clone size: .
CDR3 DNA: TGTGCCAGCAGTCTGGCAGGGGCCTCTGGAAACACCATATATTTT
CDR3 protein: CASSLAGASGNTIYF

D gene: .
J gene: TRBJ2-1
V gene: TRBV5-4
clone size: once
CDR3 DNA: TGTGCCAGCGGTACAGAGCCCTCGGGATATGAGCAGTTCTTC
CDR3 protein: CASGTEPSGYEQFF

D gene: .
J gene: TRBJ2-3
V gene: TRBV6-5
clone size: .
CDR3 DNA: TGTGCCAGCAGTTACAGTTGGTCGGGGACCGCAGATACGCAGTATTTT
CDR3 protein: CASSYSWSGTADTQYF

D gene: .
J gene: TRBJ2-2
V gene: TRBV5-1
clone size: .
CDR3 DNA: TGCGCCAGCAGCGCGGACGGCACGGCATCTCTGTTTTTT
CDR3 protein: CASSADGTASLFF

D gene: .
J gene: TRBJ1-3
V gene: TRBV7-6
clone size: .
CDR3 DNA: TGTGCCAGCAGCTTAAATGTGGGAAATGCTGGAAACACCATATATTTT
CDR3 protein: CASSLNVGNAGNTIYF

D gene: .
J gene: TRBJ2-2
V gene: TRBV12-2
clone size: .
CDR3 DNA: TGTGCAAGTCGCTTAGACTCCGGACAGGGGGCCTGTACCGGGGAGCTGTTTTTT
CDR3 protein: CASRLDSGQGACTGELFF

D gene: .
J gene: TRBJ2-2
V gene: TRBV7-2
clone size: .
CDR3 DNA: TGTGCCAGCAGCTTAATTGGATCCGGGGAGCTGTTTTTT
CDR3 protein: CASSLIGSGELFF

D gene: .
J gene: TRBJ2-7
V gene: TRBV5-8
clone size: .
CDR3 DNA: TGTGCCAGCAGCTTACCGGGACCAAGCTCCTACGAGCAGTACTTC
CDR3 protein: CASSLPGPSSYEQYF

D gene: .
J gene: TRBJ1-4
V gene: TRBV11-2
clone size: .
CDR3 DNA: TGTGCCAGCAGCTCCAAACAGGAGATTAATGAAAAACTGTTTTTT
CDR3 protein: CASSSKQEINEKLFF

D gene: TRBD2
J gene: TRBJ2-7
V gene: TRBV18
clone size: .
CDR3 DNA: TGTGCCAGCTCCCCCGTTAGTAGCGGGAGTGTCAACGAGCAGTACTTC
CDR3 protein: CASSPVSSGSVNEQYF

D gene: .
J gene: TRBJ2-5
V gene: TRBV5-6
clone size: .
CDR3 DNA: TGTGCCAGCAGCCCTCTACCTACCGGGACTCATAAAGGGGAGACCCAGTACTTC
CDR3 protein: CASSPLPTGTHKGETQYF

D gene: TRBD2
J gene: TRBJ2-1
V gene: TRBV9
clone size: .
CDR3 DNA: TGTGCCAGCAGCGTATTTCTAGCGGGGGAAAACAATGAGCAGTTCTTC
CDR3 protein: CASSVFLAGENNEQFF

D gene: TRBD1
J gene: TRBJ2-7
V gene: TRBV5-1
clone size: .
CDR3 DNA: TGCGCCAGCAGCCCTGCATTTCGGACAGGGTACGAGCAGTACTTC
CDR3 protein: CASSPAFRTGYEQYF

D gene: .
J gene: TRBJ2-1
V gene: TRBV9
clone size: .
CDR3 DNA: TGTGCCAGCAGCGTAAGGGGGAGGGGTATCAATGAGCAGTTCTTC
CDR3 protein: CASSVRGRGINEQFF

D gene: TRBD1
J gene: TRBJ2-6
V gene: TRBV4-3
clone size: .
CDR3 DNA: TGCGCCAGCAGCCAAGACCAGCAGGGGGCGTACTCGAATGGGGCCAACGTCCTGACTTTC
CDR3 protein: CASSQDQQGAYSNGANVLTF

D gene: TRBD1
J gene: TRBJ2-7
V gene: TRBV28
clone size: once
CDR3 DNA: TGTGCCAGCAGTCCGACAGGGGGCCGGGCGGGAGAGCAGTACTTC
CDR3 protein: CASSPTGGRAGEQYF